Below, 28 T cell receptor beta chains from the same sample are listed, as sequenced in a study of cytomegalovirus exposure and HLA in healthy donors. Primers for the PCR totalled 60 Vbeta and 13 Jbeta. Produced via immunoSEQ multiplex PCR; TCRdb's table is partial and in-frame only. The repertoire holds approximately 190,000 clones, with 81% as singletons. Sequencing was performed on PBMCs. Every receptor here comes from a man aged 35 to 55 in good health and CMV-seropositive.

The J gene is TRBJ1-6, the V gene TRBV4-2; D is possibly TRBD1 (5 bases). Germline V gives CDR1 LGHNA, CDR2 YNFKEQ. The CDR3 extends over 19 amino acids. Trimming removed 0 bases from V and 4 bases from J, with 19 bases in between. The CDR3, as DNA: TGTGCCAGCAGCCAAGATAGGGTCGCGGGGGGAACGTATAATTCACCCCTCCACTTT. Its translation: CASSQDRVAGGTYNSPLHF.

In this sample, this clone turned up a few times. This sequence joins TRBV6-1 and TRBJ1-1; D may be TRBD1 (6 bases). This CDR3 has 13 residues. CDR1 and CDR2 from the germline V gene are MNHNS and SASEGT. V was clipped by 7 bases and J by 4 bases, with 13 bases between them. CDR3 coding DNA: TGTGCCAGCAAAGCGCAGGGGCGCACTGAAGCTTTCTTT. Translating it yields CASKAQGRTEAFF.

This chain uses TRBV30 with TRBJ1-4; a possible D gene is TRBD1 (6 bases). Germline V CDR1 and CDR2: GTSNPN, SVGIG (reference sequence). V lost 7 bases to trimming and J lost 6 bases, with 12 bases between them. The CDR3 is made up of 12 amino acids. The CDR3 nucleotides read TGTGCCTTGGACAGCTCCTATGAAAAACTGTTTTTT. It yields the protein CALDSSYEKLFF.

The genes are TRBV5-6 and TRBJ1-6; TRBD1 might be the D (5 bases). The CDR3 consists of 17 residues. Germline assignment: CDR1 SGHDT and CDR2 YYEEEE. V was pared by 3 bases and J by 10 bases, with 23 bases between. This chain's CDR3 is CASSSLPGLNKGSPLHF. CDR3 bases: TGTGCCAGCAGCTCACTTCCGGGACTTAATAAGGGGTCACCCCTCCACTTT.

DNA of the CDR3: TGTGCCAGCAGTTACAGGGTACAGGGGCCCCAGCATTTT. Its protein is CASSYRVQGPQHF. The chain couples TRBV6-6 to TRBJ1-5; TRBD1 might be the D (6 bases). This CDR3 comprises 13 residues. The V gene's germline CDR1 is MNHNY and CDR2 SVGAGI (reference sequence). V was pared by 2 bases and J by 9 bases, with 11 bases between.

A few counts support this clone. The chain couples TRBV6-5 to TRBJ2-7; D not resolved. The V and J ends lost 3 bases and 2 bases respectively, with 8 bases between them. In germline, CDR1 is MNHEY, CDR2 SVGAGI. The CDR3 spans 13 residues. The CDR3 region is CASSYGRTYEQYF. The DNA for the CDR3 is TGTGCCAGCAGTTATGGCAGGACCTACGAGCAGTACTTC.

This chain links TRBV10-3 with TRBJ1-5; tentative D call: TRBD1 (5 bases). Germline lookup yields CDR1 ENHRY and CDR2 SYGVKD. Trimming cost V 6 bases and J 5 bases, with 11 bases left between them. The CDR3 runs to 13 residues. The CDR3 is CAISSTEDQPQHF. CDR3 sequence (DNA): TGTGCCATCAGCTCGACAGAAGATCAGCCCCAGCATTTT.

This clone was counted between two and nine times. The chain combines TRBV29-1 with TRBJ1-1, with D possibly being TRBD1 (6 bases). CDR3 length: 11 residues. Germline V gene lookup returns CDR1 SQVTM and CDR2 ANQGSEA. V lost 7 bases, J lost 12 bases, and 18 bases lay in between. The CDR3 DNA reads as TGCAGCGATGGACAGACCGGGCCATCTTTCTTT. Its protein product is CSDGQTGPSFF. The full variable domain, its missing parts supplied by reference TRBV29-1 and TRBJ1-1, is SAVISQKPSRDICQRGTSLTIQCQVDSQVTMMFWYRQQPGQSLTLIATANQGSEATYESGFVIDKFPISRPNLTFSTLTVSNMSPEDSSIYLCSDGQTGPSFFGQGTRLTVV.

The chain employs TRBV6-1 and TRBJ1-5; D perhaps matches TRBD1 (5 bases). The ends were cut back, 6 bases at V and 1 base at J, with 13 bases in the middle. This CDR3 has 15 residues. Germline loops: CDR1 MNHNS, CDR2 SASEGT. The CDR3 here is CASRQGAGSNQPQHF. In DNA, the CDR3 is TGTGCCAGCAGGCAGGGTGCGGGGAGCAATCAGCCCCAGCATTTT.

The chain couples TRBV28 to TRBJ2-5; 11 nucleotides line up with TRBD2. CDR1 is MDHEN, CDR2 SYDVKM, per germline. There are 14 residues in the CDR3. Trimming at V came to 6 bases and at J to 5 bases, leaving 5 bases not matched to a gene. The CDR3 region has the DNA TGTGCCAGCAGCAACTTAGCGGGAGGGGAGACCCAGTACTTC. Amino acid sequence: CASSNLAGGETQYF.

The chain combines TRBV5-6 with TRBJ1-5; maybe TRBD1 (5 bases). This CDR3 has 14 amino acids. The V end lost 5 bases, the J end lost 5 bases, and 14 bases lay between the germline ends. Germline V gene lookup returns CDR1 SGHDT and CDR2 YYEEEE. This chain's CDR3 is CASRGRWAHQPQHF. The CDR3 nucleotides read TGTGCCAGCAGGGGGCGGTGGGCTCATCAGCCCCAGCATTTT. The variable domain in full, with the rest retrieved from reference TRBV5-6 and TRBJ1-5, is DAGVTQSPTHLIKTRGQQVTLRCSPKSGHDTVSWYQQALGQGPQFIFQYYEEEERQRGNFPDRFSGHQFPNYSSELNVNALLLGDSALYLCASRGRWAHQPQHFGDGTRLSIL.

The genes are TRBV4-1 and TRBJ2-3, with TRBD1 identical over 7 bases. The trim removed 3 bases at V and 6 bases at J, leaving 9 bases unmatched. This CDR3 is built from 15 residues. CDR1 is MGHRA, CDR2 YSYEKL, per germline. For the CDR3, the DNA is TGCGCCAGCAGCCAGGGACAGATCGGTCTGGATACGCAGTATTTT. Its translation: CASSQGQIGLDTQYF.

This rearrangement joins TRBV29-1 to TRBJ1-4; the D gene is possibly TRBD1 (5 bases). V lost 6 bases to trimming and J lost 1 base, with 9 bases between them. There are 13 residues in the CDR3. CDR1 and CDR2 (germline): SQVTM, ANQGSEA. This CDR3 is CSVGGETNEKLFF. CDR3 sequence (DNA): TGCAGCGTCGGAGGGGAAACTAATGAAAAACTGTTTTTT.

This chain connects TRBV7-9 to TRBJ2-2; the match to TRBD2 covers 7 bases. V shed 5 bases and J 0 bases; nucleotides not matched to a gene: 6. The CDR3 loop spans 16 amino acids. From germline, CDR1 is SEHNR and CDR2 FQNEAQ (reference sequence). CDR3 in DNA: TGTGCCAGCAGCCCGGGGGGTCCCTCGAACACCGGGGAGCTGTTTTTT. It codes for CASSPGGPSNTGELFF.

This rearrangement joins TRBV25-1 to TRBJ2-3; 7 positions agree with TRBD1. V lost 1 base and J lost 6; bases outside the gene matches: 4. Germline-derived CDR1 and CDR2 are MGHDK and SYGVNS. CDR3 length equals 14 residues. CDR3 DNA sequence: TGTGCCAGCAGTGAATCCGGGACAGCCGATACGCAGTATTTT. This codes for CASSESGTADTQYF.

The chain joins TRBV4-2 to TRBJ2-2; 7 bases are a match to TRBD1. This CDR3 is 17 amino acids long. Germline V CDR1 and CDR2: LGHNA, YNFKEQ. V was clipped by 0 bases and J by 1 base; unmatched bases: 5. The CDR3 region is CASSQDGAGGNTGELFF. For the CDR3, the DNA is TGTGCCAGCAGCCAAGATGGGGCAGGGGGGAACACCGGGGAGCTGTTTTTT.

The CDR3 sequence: CASSYPLGGEQYF. In DNA form, the CDR3 reads TGTGCCAGCAGTTACCCCCTGGGAGGCGAGCAGTACTTC. The genes are TRBV6-6 and TRBJ2-7, with D possibly TRBD2 on 6 matching bases. Between the trimmed V and J ends, which lost 2 bases and 6 bases, there was a span of 11 bases. Germline V gene lookup returns CDR1 MNHNY and CDR2 SVGAGI (reference sequence). The CDR3 runs to 13 residues.

This clone was seen only once. This chain joins TRBV21-1 and TRBJ1-1; the tabulated D call, TRBD1, remains unverified against the DNA. TRBV21-1 is a listed pseudogene. The CDR3 is made up of 17 amino acids. The CDR3 here is CASSNPTGRRMNTEAFF. As DNA, the CDR3 is TGTGCCAGCAGCAATCCGACAGGGAGGCGCATGAACACTGAAGCTTTCTTT.

This chain connects TRBV7-6 to TRBJ2-7; maybe TRBD1 (6 bases). Germline V gene sequence: CDR1 SGHVS, CDR2 FNYEAQ. The V and J ends lost 1 base and 5 bases respectively, with 12 bases between them. The CDR3 length is 14 residues. For the CDR3, the DNA is TGTGCCAGCAGCTTAGTATACAGGGCCAACGAGCAGTACTTC. This translates into CASSLVYRANEQYF.

The chain employs TRBV15 and TRBJ2-5; D remains ambiguous. Trimming removed 1 base at V and 9 bases at J, with 12 bases between. Germline V CDR1 and CDR2: LNHNV, YYDKDF (reference sequence). CDR3 length: 13 residues. The CDR3 DNA reads as TGTGCCACCAGCAGAGCACTCCTTCCCCCCCAGTACTTC. This encodes CATSRALLPPQYF.

As DNA, the CDR3 is TGTGCCAGGGGGTGGGGCCGAGAACCCCTAGGGAACACTGAAGCTTTCTTT. Residues: CARGWGREPLGNTEAFF. The chain recombines TRBV5-3 with TRBJ1-1, with D possibly being TRBD1 (5 bases). TRBV5-3 has ORF status, its function being uncertain. The CDR3 is 17 residues long. Trimming took 8 bases from V and 1 from J, leaving 24 bases between them.

The V and J genes are TRBV19 and TRBJ2-1; TRBD1 agrees at 8 bases. The CDR3 has 16 residues. CDR1 LNHDA and CDR2 SQIVND come from the germline V gene (reference sequence). J gave up 3 bases and V 5 bases, and 9 bases lay outside the gene matches. The CDR3 bases are TGTGCCAGTAGTGCCCCAGGGACAGGCGTCTACAATGAGCAGTTCTTC. Translation gives CASSAPGTGVYNEQFF.

The chain links TRBV2 to TRBJ2-7; 9 bases match TRBD2. CDR1 SNHLY and CDR2 FYNNEI come from the germline V gene. This CDR3 comprises 14 residues. Unmatched junction bases numbered 10, after V lost 7 bases and J lost 6 bases. CDR3 nucleotides: TGTGCCAGCATATCCTTGACTAGCGGCGCCGAGCAGTACTTC. It yields the protein CASISLTSGAEQYF.

The rearrangement joins TRBV5-1 to TRBJ1-5; 7 nucleotides line up with TRBD1. Germline CDR1 is SGHRS and CDR2 is YFSETQ. The CDR3 runs to 16 residues. Trimming at V came to 4 bases and at J to 2 bases, leaving 9 bases not matched to a gene. CDR3 sequence reads: CASSPGQPWGNQPQHF. The CDR3 nucleotides are TGCGCCAGCAGCCCGGGACAGCCCTGGGGCAATCAGCCCCAGCATTTT.

The chain couples TRBV19 to TRBJ2-1; 8 bases line up with TRBD2. The CDR3 totals 15 residues. V was clipped by 3 bases and J by 4 bases; unmatched bases: 5. Germline CDR1 reads LNHDA; CDR2 reads SQIVND (reference sequence). The CDR3 coding sequence is TGTGCCAGTAGTATCGGGGCGGGGGGTTACAATGAGCAGTTCTTC. Protein: CASSIGAGGYNEQFF.

This clone was seen a single time. The chain employs TRBV7-9 and TRBJ2-1, with unresolved D. CDR3 length equals 13 residues. Between the trimmed V and J ends, which lost 6 bases and 6 bases, there was a span of 12 bases. Germline CDR1 SEHNR, CDR2 FQNEAQ (reference sequence). For the CDR3, the DNA is TGTGCCAGCAGACCACAAACTATCAATGAGCAGTTCTTC. It translates to CASRPQTINEQFF.

The chain carries TRBV5-1 and TRBJ2-7; a possible D gene is TRBD2 (6 bases). This CDR3 is built from 13 residues. The V end lost 0 bases, the J end lost 5 bases, and 9 bases lay between the germline ends. CDR1 SGHRS and CDR2 YFSETQ come from the germline V gene. DNA for the CDR3: TGCGCCAGCAGCTTGGGTGCGGGAAACGAGCAGTACTTC. It codes for CASSLGAGNEQYF. Together with reference TRBV5-1 and TRBJ2-7, the CDR3 gives the full variable domain: KAGVTQTPRYLIKTRGQQVTLSCSPISGHRSVSWYQQTPGQGLQFLFEYFSETQRNKGNFPGRFSGRQFSNSRSEMNVSTLELGDSALYLCASSLGAGNEQYFGPGTRLTVT.

V usage is TRBV9 and J usage is TRBJ2-1, with 10 bases that match TRBD2. The germline V gene has CDR1 SGDLS and CDR2 YYNGEE. The CDR3 runs to 15 residues. The junction had 3 bases not matched to a gene; V was cut back by 0 bases and J by 6 bases. The CDR3, as DNA: TGTGCCAGCAGCGTAGAAGCGGGAGGGTCCAATGAGCAGTTCTTC. Translating it yields CASSVEAGGSNEQFF.